The clone carrying this T cell receptor (beta chain) was detected many times. Its target is not known. Per germline, CDR1 MNHEY and CDR2 SVGAGI. V was trimmed by 3 bases and J by 5 bases, leaving 10 bases between them. CDR3 length: 13 amino acids. The library was built from roughly 400 ng RNA with molecular barcoded adaptors for alpha/delta and beta/gamma chains. TCRdb re-called the reads with MiXCR, one entry per CDR3 protein. The sample holds under 150,000 distinct CDR3 sequences, less than 15% seen once. This entry is derived from a study of read filtering for tumor transcriptome and immune sequencing. Study context: Patients were about 18 male and 11 to 15 female, mean age approximately 70 years, range about 47 to 85. TCR-mapped reads were about 4 to 10.27 million with IR-seq versus roughly 75 to 1,400 with RNA-seq. Study-wide findings and caveats: The sorted CD138-negative fraction was a mixed bone marrow immune population, not purified T cells. IR-seq captured clonotypes deeper and more reliably than RNA-seq.

The sequence came from a donor at least 40 years old with multiple myeloma. This chain uses TRBV6-5 with TRBJ2-5; D is tentatively TRBD1 or TRBD2 (5 bases each). The specimen was a population of CD138-negative cells sorted from bone marrow. The CDR3 sequence: CASSYPGRETQYF. CDR3 coding DNA: TGTGCCAGCAGTTATCCGGGGCGTGAGACCCAGTACTTC.